These 32 T cell receptor beta chains originate from one sample sequenced in a study of PD-L1 blockade in urothelial cancer. Here immunoSEQ multiplex PCR was the method, and the copy in TCRdb shows in-frame clones only, minus some. The sample has 35,000 to 50,000 clones; roughly 91% are singletons. The source was PBMCs, collected around atezolizumab (anti-PD-L1) treatment. These receptors came from a woman aged 60-75 years with urothelial cancer.

The chain employs TRBV6-1 and TRBJ2-5; maybe TRBD2 (6 bases). CDR1 is MNHNS, CDR2 SASEGT, per germline. The CDR3 consists of 15 residues. V lost 7 bases and J 2 bases, leaving 17 bases between the germline ends. The chain's CDR3 is CASILWKGLQETQYF. The CDR3 DNA is TGTGCCAGCATCCTATGGAAGGGACTTCAAGAGACCCAGTACTTC.

DNA for the CDR3: TGTGCCAGCAGCCCCTTGGCCGGGACAGGGGCACCCGGGGAGCTGTTTTTT. It specifies CASSPLAGTGAPGELFF. The chain recombines TRBV7-9 with TRBJ2-2, with 10 bases lining up with TRBD1. Germline-derived CDR1 and CDR2 are SEHNR and FQNEAQ (reference sequence). This CDR3 is built from 17 residues. V lost 5 bases, J lost 6 bases, and 12 bases stayed unmatched. Using reference TRBV7-9 and TRBJ2-2 for the parts outside the CDR3, the full variable domain is DTGVSQNPRHKITKRGQNVTFRCDPISEHNRLYWYRQTLGQGPEFLTYFQNEAQLEKSRLLSDRFSAERPKGSFSTLEIQRTEQGDSAMYLCASSPLAGTGAPGELFFGEGSRLTVL.

This sequence joins TRBV4-1 and TRBJ1-1, with D possibly TRBD1 on 5 matching bases. Germline V lookup: CDR1 MGHRA, CDR2 YSYEKL. The CDR3 loop spans 16 amino acids. Trimming stripped 1 base from V and 1 base from J, with 13 bases between. The CDR3 sequence is CASSQGMIQGNTEAFF. Written as DNA, the CDR3 is TGCGCCAGCAGCCAAGGTATGATTCAGGGGAACACTGAAGCTTTCTTT.

The CDR3 bases are TGCGCCAGCAGCCAAGATTTGGAGGGGCCGGAGCGGGATGTCAATGAGCAGTTCTTC. Translating gives CASSQDLEGPERDVNEQFF. The V call is TRBV4-3, the J call TRBJ2-1; 7 positions match TRBD2. The germline V gene encodes CDR1 LGHNA and CDR2 YSLEER. The CDR3 covers 19 residues. With V trimmed by 0 bases and J by 6 bases, 17 bases remained unmatched.

A few counts support this clone. CDR3 in amino acids: CASSPDKFSVEKLFF. CDR3 bases: TGTGCCAGTAGTCCAGACAAGTTTTCCGTTGAAAAACTGTTTTTT. J is TRBJ1-4 and V is TRBV19; no reliable D call. This CDR3 region has 15 residues. Germline V gives CDR1 LNHDA, CDR2 SQIVND (reference sequence). V lost 5 bases and J 7 bases, leaving 17 bases between the germline ends.

V gene TRBV5-4 combines with J gene TRBJ1-2; 7 bases line up with TRBD1. In germline, CDR1 is SGHNT, CDR2 YYREEE (reference sequence). V lost 4 bases to trimming and J lost 5 bases; unmatched junction nucleotides: 5. The CDR3 has 13 residues. CDR3: CASSARDRYGYTF. In DNA, the CDR3 is TGTGCCAGCAGCGCCCGGGACAGATATGGCTACACCTTC.

The J gene is TRBJ1-2, the V gene TRBV18; unclear D gene. The CDR3 is 13 amino acids. V lost 3 bases and J lost 7, with 12 bases in between. Germline loops: CDR1 KGHSH, CDR2 LQKENI. In DNA form, the CDR3 reads TGTGCCAGCTCACCTCGAACGGGGTTTGGCTACACCTTC. It translates to CASSPRTGFGYTF.

This clone was recorded only once. The chain recombines TRBV7-2 with TRBJ2-3; D remains unclear. V gave up 5 bases and J gave up 8 bases, with 11 bases separating them. The CDR3 totals 12 residues. Germline lookup yields CDR1 SGHTA and CDR2 FQGNSA. CDR3 amino acids: CASSEAQPTQYF. CDR3 nucleotide sequence: TGTGCCAGCAGCGAAGCCCAACCTACGCAGTATTTT.

The chain has TRBV6-5 and TRBJ2-7, with D maybe TRBD2 (5 bases). Germline V CDR1 and CDR2: MNHEY, SVGAGI. V was cut by 2 bases and J by 0 bases, with 8 bases left in between. This CDR3 comprises 14 residues. Here the CDR3 reads CASSYGSGSYEQYF. The CDR3 DNA is TGTGCCAGCAGTTACGGAAGCGGCTCCTACGAGCAGTACTTC.

V gene TRBV5-6 combines with J gene TRBJ2-7; a possible D gene is TRBD1 (5 bases). The CDR3 loop spans 16 amino acids. V lost 2 bases, J lost 0 bases, and 15 bases lay in between. Germline CDR1 and CDR2: SGHDT and YYEEEE. CDR3 DNA: TGTGCCAGCAGCTTTCGTGGGCGGACACGCTCCTACGAGCAGTACTTC. Translated, it gives CASSFRGRTRSYEQYF.

This chain joins TRBV19 and TRBJ2-7, with 7 nucleotides matching TRBD2. CDR3 length equals 13 residues. CDR1 and CDR2 (germline): LNHDA, SQIVND (reference sequence). V shed 3 bases, J shed 6 bases, and the junction held 5 bases outside the gene matches. CDR3 protein: CASSIKGGAEQYF. CDR3 sequence (DNA): TGTGCCAGTAGTATTAAGGGAGGGGCCGAGCAGTACTTC.

V usage is TRBV18 and J usage is TRBJ1-2, with a tentative D call TRBD1 (5 bases). The CDR3 totals 16 residues. Germline loops: CDR1 KGHSH, CDR2 LQKENI. V gave up 2 bases and J gave up 3 bases, with 16 bases separating them. The CDR3 region has the DNA TGTGCCAGCTCACCAGGGGGGACCTTTGGGGACTATGGCTACACCTTC. Its protein is CASSPGGTFGDYGYTF.

This clone was found once. The genes are TRBV4-3 and TRBJ2-3; 11 bases agree with TRBD2. The CDR3 has 15 residues. Trimming cost V 4 bases and J 9 bases; bases outside gene matches: 9. Germline CDR1 is LGHNA and CDR2 is YSLEER. CDR3 in DNA: TGCGCCAGCAGCCTAGCGGGGGGGCCAAGGGAGACGCAGTATTTT. Protein: CASSLAGGPRETQYF.

The rearrangement links TRBV19 to TRBJ2-7; D may be TRBD1 (7 bases). Trimming pared 5 bases from V and 2 bases from J, leaving 13 bases between. The CDR3 totals 14 residues. Looked up from germline, CDR1 is LNHDA and CDR2 is SQIVND (reference sequence). The DNA of the CDR3 is TGTGCCAGTAGTTCCCAGGGGGGAACCTACGAGCAGTACTTC. Residues: CASSSQGGTYEQYF. The full variable domain, its missing parts supplied by reference TRBV19 and TRBJ2-7, is DGGITQSPKYLFRKEGQNVTLSCEQNLNHDAMYWYRQDPGQGLRLIYYSQIVNDFQKGDIAEGYSVSREKKESFPLTVTSAQKNPTAFYLCASSSQGGTYEQYFGPGTRLTVT.

The chain employs TRBV4-1 and TRBJ2-5, with 7 bases fitting TRBD2. Unmatched junction bases numbered 8, after V lost 4 bases and J lost 3 bases. The germline CDR1 and CDR2 sequences are MGHRA and YSYEKL. There are 15 residues in the CDR3. The CDR3 reads CASSPDGGGEETQYF. The CDR3 nucleotides are TGCGCCAGCAGCCCTGACGGCGGGGGTGAAGAGACCCAGTACTTC.

The rearrangement uses TRBV9 and TRBJ2-3, with 14 positions matching TRBD2. The junction had 7 bases not matched to a gene; V was cut back by 4 bases and J by 9 bases. The CDR3 consists of 15 residues. Per germline, CDR1 SGDLS and CDR2 YYNGEE. The chain's CDR3 is CASSPWTSGGLTQYF. Here the CDR3 DNA reads TGTGCCAGCAGCCCCTGGACTAGCGGGGGGTTGACGCAGTATTTT.

The chain combines TRBV5-6 with TRBJ1-6; 11 bases align to TRBD1. Unmatched junction bases numbered 4, after V lost 4 bases and J lost 10 bases. Germline V gene sequence: CDR1 SGHDT, CDR2 YYEEEE. The CDR3 totals 14 residues. The CDR3 DNA follows: TGTGCCAGCAGCGGGGACAGGGGGGACTCACCCCTCCACTTT. It translates to CASSGDRGDSPLHF.

The chain is built from TRBV19 and TRBJ1-1; the D gene is possibly TRBD1 (5 bases). Germline values: CDR1 LNHDA, CDR2 SQIVND (reference sequence). This CDR3 region has 16 residues. The V gene lost 7 bases and the J gene lost 4 bases, with 22 bases spanning the gap. Here the CDR3 reads CASTPSSGAGGTEAFF. The CDR3 bases are TGTGCCAGTACCCCCTCAAGTGGGGCGGGGGGCACTGAAGCTTTCTTT. Full variable domain (remainder filled in from reference TRBV19 and TRBJ1-1): DGGITQSPKYLFRKEGQNVTLSCEQNLNHDAMYWYRQDPGQGLRLIYYSQIVNDFQKGDIAEGYSVSREKKESFPLTVTSAQKNPTAFYLCASTPSSGAGGTEAFFGQGTRLTVV.

This chain links TRBV6-1 with TRBJ2-3; weak D call: TRBD1 (5 bases). Trimming left V 4 bases short and J 5 bases short, with 10 bases between. This CDR3 contains 13 residues. Germline CDR1 is MNHNS and CDR2 is SASEGT. The CDR3 is CASSGQLGDTQYF. CDR3 sequence (DNA): TGTGCCAGCAGTGGACAGTTAGGAGATACGCAGTATTTT.

CDR3 nucleotide sequence: TGTGCCAGCAGCTCGGGCGGGTCTCGGCGCTACGAGCAGTACTTC. Translating gives CASSSGGSRRYEQYF. The chain uses TRBV7-2 and TRBJ2-7; TRBD2 might be the D (5 bases). The germline V gene has CDR1 SGHTA and CDR2 FQGNSA. The CDR3 length is 15 residues. V was pared by 4 bases and J by 3 bases, with 16 bases between.

The chain employs TRBV5-5 and TRBJ2-7, with 9 bases aligning to TRBD2. Losses at the gene ends were 1 base for V and 2 bases for J; bases not matched to a gene: 1. The CDR3 is made up of 14 amino acids. Germline values: CDR1 SGHKS, CDR2 YYEKEE (reference sequence). The CDR3 nucleotides read TGTGCCAGCAGCTTGTTAGCGGGAGCCTACGAGCAGTACTTC. It is translated as CASSLLAGAYEQYF.

J is TRBJ1-5 and V is TRBV7-2; tentative D call: TRBD1 (5 bases). V was trimmed by 0 bases and J by 0 bases, leaving 6 bases between them. This CDR3 has 15 residues. Looked up from germline, CDR1 is SGHTA and CDR2 is FQGNSA. The CDR3 protein is CASSLATGSNQPQHF. For the CDR3, the DNA is TGTGCCAGCAGCTTAGCAACAGGTAGCAATCAGCCCCAGCATTTT. Full variable domain (rest looked up from reference TRBV7-2 and TRBJ1-5): GAGVSQSPSNKVTEKGKDVELRCDPISGHTALYWYRQSLGQGLEFLIYFQGNSAPDKSGLPSDRFSAERTGGSVSTLTIQRTQQEDSAVYLCASSLATGSNQPQHFGDGTRLSIL.

This clone is a singleton in its sample. This chain links TRBV5-5 with TRBJ1-2; 8 bases are shared with TRBD1. The ends lost 5 bases at V and 3 bases at J; junction bases unmatched: 6. The CDR3 is 14 residues long. The germline V gene encodes CDR1 SGHKS and CDR2 YYEKEE (reference sequence). The DNA of the CDR3 is TGTGCCAGCAGTGACAGGGGTCGAGACTATGGCTACACCTTC. Protein: CASSDRGRDYGYTF.

The chain is built from TRBV18 and TRBJ2-1; D perhaps matches TRBD2 (6 bases). This CDR3 region has 15 residues. Trimming pared 6 bases from V and 5 bases from J, leaving 17 bases between. Germline assignment: CDR1 KGHSH and CDR2 LQKENI. This CDR3 is CASSRLRDFNNEQFF. The CDR3 coding sequence is TGTGCCAGCTCCCGTTTACGGGACTTCAACAATGAGCAGTTCTTC.

The chain combines TRBV7-9 with TRBJ2-7; perhaps TRBD2 as D (5 bases). Trimming took off 3 bases at V and 5 bases at J, with 11 bases between the two ends. CDR1 is SEHNR and CDR2 is FQNEAQ in the germline V gene (reference sequence). This CDR3 is 13 amino acids long. CDR3 protein: CASSFGVGNEQYF. Written as DNA, the CDR3 is TGTGCCAGCAGCTTCGGGGTGGGTAACGAGCAGTACTTC.

The chain links TRBV6-5 to TRBJ2-5; TRBD1 might be the D (5 bases). CDR1 is MNHEY and CDR2 is SVGAGI in the germline V gene. The ends were cut back, 6 bases at V and 2 bases at J, with 13 bases in the middle. The CDR3 totals 14 residues. The CDR3 DNA follows: TGTGCCAGCAGCCTAACTCGACAGCAAGAGACCCAGTACTTC. Its translation: CASSLTRQQETQYF.

The chain couples TRBV29-1 to TRBJ1-2, with D perhaps matching TRBD1 (5 bases). Germline loops: CDR1 SQVTM, CDR2 ANQGSEA. The CDR3 sequence is 16 residues long. Trimming removed 0 bases from V and 0 bases from J, with 14 bases in between. Here the CDR3 DNA reads TGCAGCGTTGAAGAGCCCACAGGATTTACTAACTATGGCTACACCTTC. Its protein is CSVEEPTGFTNYGYTF.

This sequence joins TRBV5-1 and TRBJ2-3; TRBD2 matches 10 bases. The CDR3 totals 14 residues. CDR1 SGHRS and CDR2 YFSETQ come from the germline V gene. Trimming cost V 6 bases and J 4 bases; bases outside gene matches: 5. CDR3 DNA sequence: TGCGCCAGCACCCCGGGACTAGCGTCAGATACGCAGTATTTT. Translating it yields CASTPGLASDTQYF.

This chain links TRBV11-2 with TRBJ1-2; 7 bases fit TRBD1. V lost 4 bases and J lost 4; bases outside the gene matches: 9. Germline V gene lookup returns CDR1 SGHAT and CDR2 FQNNGV. The CDR3 runs 15 residues. CDR3 sequence: CASSYYRTGPYGYTF. The CDR3 nucleotides are TGTGCCAGCAGCTATTACCGGACAGGCCCCTATGGCTACACCTTC.

The J gene is TRBJ2-7, the V gene TRBV6-5; TRBD2 matches 9 bases. V shed 6 bases, J shed 3 bases, and the junction held 6 bases outside the gene matches. Germline V gives CDR1 MNHEY, CDR2 SVGAGI. CDR3 size: 14 residues. Here the CDR3 DNA reads TGTGCCAGCAGAGCCCGGACTAGCGTCTACGAGCAGTACTTC. Protein sequence: CASRARTSVYEQYF.

Concerning this clone: An end of the junction does not agree with germline; a read error may underlie this. V and J are TRBV19 and TRBJ1-3, with 8 bases lining up with TRBD1. Germline CDR1 is LNHDA and CDR2 is SQIVND (reference sequence). The length of the CDR3 is 14 residues. The DNA for the CDR3 is TGTGCCAGTAGTCCGGACAGGGAAGTTGGCCGCGCGGGATTT. It translates to CASSPDREVGRAGF.

The CDR3 loop reads CASSPGTLSSGANVLTF. The CDR3 nucleotides read TGTGCCAGCTCACCCGGGACACTAAGCTCTGGGGCCAACGTCCTGACTTTC. The J gene is TRBJ2-6, the V gene TRBV18; possible D gene TRBD1, 6 bases. The germline CDR1 and CDR2 sequences are KGHSH and LQKENI. Trimming stripped 3 bases from V and 0 bases from J, with 12 bases between. This CDR3 is 17 amino acids long. Based on the CDR3 plus reference TRBV18 and TRBJ2-6, the full variable domain is NAGVMQNPRHLVRRRGQEARLRCSPMKGHSHVYWYRQLPEEGLKFMVYLQKENIIDESGMPKERFSAEFPKEGPSILRIQQVVRGDSAAYFCASSPGTLSSGANVLTFGAGSRLTVL.